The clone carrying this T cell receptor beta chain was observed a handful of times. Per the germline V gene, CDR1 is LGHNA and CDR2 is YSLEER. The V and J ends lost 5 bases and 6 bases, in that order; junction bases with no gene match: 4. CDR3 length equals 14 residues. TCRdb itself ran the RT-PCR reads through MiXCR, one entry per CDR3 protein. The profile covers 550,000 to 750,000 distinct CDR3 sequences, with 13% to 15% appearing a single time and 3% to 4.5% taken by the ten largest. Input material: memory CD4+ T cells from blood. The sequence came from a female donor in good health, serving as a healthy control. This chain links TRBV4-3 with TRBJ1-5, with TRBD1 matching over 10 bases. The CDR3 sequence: CASSWDRGGQPQHF. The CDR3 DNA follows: TGCGCCAGCAGCTGGGACAGGGGAGGTCAGCCCCAGCATTTT.